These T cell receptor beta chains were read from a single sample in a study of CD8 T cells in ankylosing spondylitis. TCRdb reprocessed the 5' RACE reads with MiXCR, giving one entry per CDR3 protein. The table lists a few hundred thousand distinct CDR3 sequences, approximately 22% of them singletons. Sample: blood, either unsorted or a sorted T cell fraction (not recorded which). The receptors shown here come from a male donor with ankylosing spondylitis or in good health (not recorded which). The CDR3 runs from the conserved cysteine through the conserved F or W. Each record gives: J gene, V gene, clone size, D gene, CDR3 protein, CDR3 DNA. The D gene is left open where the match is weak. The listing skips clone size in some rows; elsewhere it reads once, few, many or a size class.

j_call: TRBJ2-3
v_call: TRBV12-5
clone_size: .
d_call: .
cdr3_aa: CASWGVTQYF
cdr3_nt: TGTGCTAGCTGGGGGGTTACGCAGTATTTT

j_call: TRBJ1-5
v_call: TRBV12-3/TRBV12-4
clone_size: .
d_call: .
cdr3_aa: CASSPGEGQPQHF
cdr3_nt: TGTGCCAGCAGTCCAGGAGAAGGTCAGCCCCAGCATTTT

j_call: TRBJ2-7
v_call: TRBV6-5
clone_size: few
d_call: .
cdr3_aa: CASSYRREIVEQYF
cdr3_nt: TGTGCCAGCAGTTACAGAAGGGAGATCGTCGAGCAGTACTTC

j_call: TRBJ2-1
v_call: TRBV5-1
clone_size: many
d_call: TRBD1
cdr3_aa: CASSLAGQGNEQFF
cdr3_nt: TGCGCCAGCAGCTTGGCGGGACAGGGCAATGAGCAGTTCTTC

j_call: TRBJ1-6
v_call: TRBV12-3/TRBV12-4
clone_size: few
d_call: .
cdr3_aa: CASSLGGGGFSPLHF
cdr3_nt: TGTGCCAGCAGTTTAGGGGGTGGGGGGTTTTCACCCCTCCACTTT

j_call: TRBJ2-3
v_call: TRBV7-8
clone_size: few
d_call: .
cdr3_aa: CASSPKTGPAGDTQYF
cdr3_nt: TGTGCCAGCAGCCCAAAGACCGGGCCCGCGGGGGATACGCAGTATTTT

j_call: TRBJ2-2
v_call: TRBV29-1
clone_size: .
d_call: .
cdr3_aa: CSVPERVTGELFF
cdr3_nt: TGCAGCGTCCCCGAGCGGGTCACCGGGGAGCTGTTTTTT

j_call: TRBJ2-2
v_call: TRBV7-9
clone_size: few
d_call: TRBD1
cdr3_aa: CASTNRGIGDFTGELFF
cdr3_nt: TGTGCCAGCACCAACAGGGGGATCGGTGATTTTACCGGGGAGCTGTTTTTT

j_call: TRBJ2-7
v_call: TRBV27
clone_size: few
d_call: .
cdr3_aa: CASSLGSLQYF
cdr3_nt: TGTGCCAGCAGTTTGGGTTCCCTGCAGTACTTC

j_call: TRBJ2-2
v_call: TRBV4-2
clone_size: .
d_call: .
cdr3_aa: CASSQDPGQTGELFF
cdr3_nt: TGTGCCAGCAGCCAAGACCCGGGCCAAACCGGGGAGCTGTTTTTT

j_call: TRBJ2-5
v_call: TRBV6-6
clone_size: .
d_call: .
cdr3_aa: CASSYSMGAQYF
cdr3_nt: TGTGCCAGCAGTTACTCGATGGGGGCCCAGTACTTC

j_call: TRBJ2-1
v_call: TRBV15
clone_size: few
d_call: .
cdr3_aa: CATSSPSRVIYNEQFF
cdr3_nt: TGTGCCACCAGCAGTCCCTCAAGGGTGATCTACAATGAGCAGTTCTTC

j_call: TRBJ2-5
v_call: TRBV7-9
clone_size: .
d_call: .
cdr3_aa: CASSLTRDIQETQYF
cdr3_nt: TGTGCCAGCAGCCTAACTCGGGACATTCAAGAGACCCAGTACTTC

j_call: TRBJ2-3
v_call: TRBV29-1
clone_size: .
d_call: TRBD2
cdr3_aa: CSVELRGADTQYF
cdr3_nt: TGCAGCGTTGAATTACGGGGGGCAGATACGCAGTATTTT

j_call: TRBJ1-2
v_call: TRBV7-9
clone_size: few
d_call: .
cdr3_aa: CASNPGPDGYTF
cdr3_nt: TGTGCCAGCAACCCCGGTCCCGATGGCTACACCTTC

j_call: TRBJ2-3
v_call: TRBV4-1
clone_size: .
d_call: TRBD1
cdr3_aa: CASSQEDRGADTQYF
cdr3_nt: TGCGCCAGCAGCCAAGAAGACAGGGGAGCAGATACGCAGTATTTT

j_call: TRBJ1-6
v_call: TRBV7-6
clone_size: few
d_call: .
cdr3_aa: CASSEEVDAGSPLHF
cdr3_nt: TGTGCCAGCAGCGAAGAAGTGGACGCCGGGAGTCCCCTCCACTTT

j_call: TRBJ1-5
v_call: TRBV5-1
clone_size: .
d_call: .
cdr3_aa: CASRPYTGPNQPQHF
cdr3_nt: TGCGCCAGCAGGCCTTATACAGGGCCTAATCAGCCCCAGCATTTT

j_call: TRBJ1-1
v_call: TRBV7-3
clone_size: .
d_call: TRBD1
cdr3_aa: CPRGGGEAFF
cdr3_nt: TGCCCCAGGGGGGGCGGTGAAGCTTTCTTT